This paragraph reports one T cell receptor beta chain. No cognate antigen has been identified for it. An end of the junction does not agree with germline; a read error may underlie this. From each donor, a single peripheral blood sample of around 120 mL on average was drawn into heparinised tubes. A BD FACSAria II was used to sort naive, central memory, regulatory and stem cell-like memory CD4+ T cells with a panel that included CD45RO, CCR7, CD25, CD127, CD95 and CD27. Purity was above 95% for every sorted population. PBMCs were separated immediately by Lymphoprep density gradient centrifugation and were stained directly, without being cultured. Samples were stained and sorted in pairs, with one healthy donor and one patient per experiment, so that batch effects were minimized. The High Capacity cDNA Reverse Transcription Kit was used to reverse transcribe all of the isolated RNA, meaning that expressed TCRB transcripts were what got sequenced. Deep immunoSEQ sequencing was applied to naive, central memory and regulatory T cell samples, giving an average of about 3.4 million total reads per sample. Sorted cells were lysed in RLT buffer, and RNA was extracted using DNase-treated RNeasy Micro or Mini kits according to cell number. Each cell subset was processed on its own to prevent cross-contamination, while patient and healthy donor samples were processed together. The immunoSEQ multiplex PCR was used to amplify TCRB sequences from cDNA, generating 87-bp fragments that spanned the CDR3 region. Amplicons were sequenced on the Illumina HiSeq platform. The authors processed their data as follows. Synthetic template baselines were used to correct PCR bias computationally, reads within Hamming distance 2 were collapsed together, and singletons that could not be merged were discarded. Reads were aligned to IMGT to assign V, D and J genes, CDR3 length, and insertions or deletions at six rearrangement sites. Within each subset, clonotype counts were normalized to the number of sorted cells before true diversity and Gini coefficients were calculated with the tcR R package. The overlap coefficient, calculated on TCRB nucleotide sequences, was used to measure repertoire sharing. TCRdb stores this immuneACCESS table with in-frame sequences only. Part of the clones is absent; in the studies checked, under half of the shortfall reflects unresolved V genes, and no reason is known for the rest. V and J calls and clone size are those listed in that table; D and trimming were worked out from the DNA. A total of a few hundred thousand clones appear in this sample, around 10% of them only once. The top ten constitute 0.55% to 0.75% of the sample.

The source of the sample is a study of beta chain features in type 1 diabetes (dated by TCRdb to the late 2010s). About the full investigation: No differences in mean age, gender distribution, total cell number or subset yield were found between patients and healthy donors. A total of around 110,000,000 sorted cells were examined across all samples, and RNA yield correlated strongly with the number of cells per subset. The study compared the TCRB repertoires of sorted circulating CD4+ T cell subsets in recently diagnosed type 1 diabetes patients with those in matched healthy donors. Naive and central memory subsets were obtained from all 28 donors, but regulatory and stem cell-like memory subsets were isolated from only 8 patients and about 8 healthy donors.

The CDR1 and CDR2 encoded by the germline V gene are SGHTA and FQGTGA. The CDR3 covers 14 residues, taking in both the cysteine and the phenylalanine. Only the CDR3 region is kept as DNA, spanning 42 bases read in frame from base 1. What the research found in general, with its limitations: A moderate but significant shortening of TCRB CDR3 length was observed in type 1 diabetes patients in all four CD4+ subsets. Only small numbers of individuals were included in the HLA sub-analyses, which left unresolved whether HLA type had any influence on TCRB rearrangement. PCR might favor shorter templates, but patient and control samples were amplified and corrected together, so any skew would affect both groups equally. Naive, central memory and regulatory TCRB repertoires appeared to be more alike among patients than among healthy donors. Because cDNA was sequenced instead of genomic DNA, highly expressing activated cells could be over-represented, though the groups showed no difference in activation or CD3 levels. Patients with type 1 diabetes made fewer insertions and deleted more nucleotides at VDJ recombination sites, implying thymic rearrangement abnormalities.

Recombination linked TRBV7-3 to TRBJ1-5, with the D segment identity uncertain. The receptor was isolated from a man aged 25-45 years with type 1 diabetes. Sequencing input: central memory CD4+ T cells from blood. The sequenced DNA: TGCGCCAGCAGCCAAGATGGCAAGAATCAGCCCCAGCATTTT. This is translated as CASSQDGKNQPQHF.